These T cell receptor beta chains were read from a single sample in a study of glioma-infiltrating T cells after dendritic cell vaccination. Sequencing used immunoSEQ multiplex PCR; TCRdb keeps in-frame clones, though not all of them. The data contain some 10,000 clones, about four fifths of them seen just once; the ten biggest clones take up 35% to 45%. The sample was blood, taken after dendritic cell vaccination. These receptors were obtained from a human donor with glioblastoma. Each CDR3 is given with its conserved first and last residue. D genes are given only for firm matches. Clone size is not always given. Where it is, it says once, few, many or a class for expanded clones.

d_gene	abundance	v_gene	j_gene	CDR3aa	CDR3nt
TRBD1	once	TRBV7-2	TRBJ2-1	CASSFREGQGGHEQFF	TGTGCCAGCAGCTTCCGAGAAGGACAGGGGGGGCATGAGCAGTTCTTC
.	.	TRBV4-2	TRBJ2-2	CASSQGVANTGELFF	TGTGCCAGCAGCCAAGGCGTCGCGAACACCGGGGAGCTGTTTTTT
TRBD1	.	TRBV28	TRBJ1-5	CASSLLGTGERNQPQHF	TGTGCCAGCAGTTTACTTGGGACAGGGGAACGCAATCAGCCCCAGCATTTT
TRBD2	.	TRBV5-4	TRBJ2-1	CASSYPTSGHHNEQFF	TGTGCCAGCAGCTATCCTACTAGCGGGCACCACAATGAGCAGTTCTTC
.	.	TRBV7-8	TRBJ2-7	CASSLALPSSYEQYF	TGTGCCAGCAGCTTAGCCCTACCGAGCTCCTACGAGCAGTACTTC
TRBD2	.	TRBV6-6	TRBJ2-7	CASGTSGSPEQYF	TGTGCCAGCGGGACTAGCGGGAGTCCCGAGCAGTACTTC
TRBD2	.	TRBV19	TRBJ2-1	CASSPSGRGAYNEQFF	TGTGCCAGTAGTCCTAGCGGGAGAGGAGCCTACAATGAGCAGTTCTTC
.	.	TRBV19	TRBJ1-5	CASSRGGGSNQPQHF	TGTGCCAGTAGCCGGGGTGGGGGGAGCAATCAGCCCCAGCATTTT
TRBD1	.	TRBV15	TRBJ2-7	CAPTRTGGYEQYF	TGTGCCCCCACCAGGACAGGGGGCTACGAGCAGTACTTC
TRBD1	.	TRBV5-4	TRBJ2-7	CASRTDRGHYEQYF	TGTGCCAGCAGAACAGACAGGGGGCACTACGAGCAGTACTTC
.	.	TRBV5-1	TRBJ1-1	CASSSLYAGNTEAFF	TGCGCCAGCAGCTCATTATATGCGGGGAACACTGAAGCTTTCTTT
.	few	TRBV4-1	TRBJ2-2	CASSQDWSGGELFF	TGCGCCAGCAGCCAAGATTGGTCAGGGGGGGAGCTGTTTTTT
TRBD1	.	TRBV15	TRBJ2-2	CATSRGTGQYTGELFF	TGTGCCACCAGCAGAGGTACGGGACAGTACACCGGGGAGCTGTTTTTT
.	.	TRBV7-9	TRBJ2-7	CASSKSGLSHYEQYF	TGTGCCAGCAGCAAATCGGGACTCAGTCACTACGAGCAGTACTTC
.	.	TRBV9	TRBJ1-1	CASSAYENRNTEAFF	TGTGCCAGCAGCGCCTACGAGAACAGGAACACTGAAGCTTTCTTT
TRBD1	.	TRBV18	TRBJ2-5	CASSPPRQGLETQYF	TGTGCCAGCTCACCGCCCAGACAGGGCCTGGAGACCCAGTACTTC
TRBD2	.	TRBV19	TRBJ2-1	CASSILSGSAYYNEQFF	TGTGCCAGTAGTATTCTCAGCGGGAGCGCCTATTACAATGAGCAGTTCTTC
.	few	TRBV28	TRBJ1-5	CASSGSGVGNQPQHF	TGTGCCAGCAGTGGATCCGGGGTTGGCAATCAGCCCCAGCATTTT
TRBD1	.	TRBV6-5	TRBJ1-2	CASSYGLTGDAGYTF	TGTGCCAGCAGTTACGGTTTGACAGGGGACGCAGGCTACACCTTC
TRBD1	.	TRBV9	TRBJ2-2	CASAGGELFF	TGTGCCAGTGCAGGGGGCGAGCTGTTTTTT
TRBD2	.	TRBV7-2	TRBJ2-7	CASSPWLGEGYEQYF	TGTGCCAGCAGCCCCTGGTTAGGGGAGGGCTACGAGCAGTACTTC
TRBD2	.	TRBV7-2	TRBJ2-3	CASRLQAGGMTDTQYF	TGTGCCAGCAGACTCCAAGCGGGAGGGATGACAGATACGCAGTATTTT
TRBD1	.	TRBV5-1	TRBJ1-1	CASSPNRQGGVNTEAFF	TGCGCCAGCAGCCCTAATAGACAGGGGGGGGTGAACACTGAAGCTTTCTTT
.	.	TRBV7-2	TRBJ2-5	CASSLFPRGQETQYF	TGTGCCAGCAGCTTATTCCCTAGGGGGCAAGAGACCCAGTACTTC
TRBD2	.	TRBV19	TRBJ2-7	CASSIVVGTKEQYF	TGTGCCAGTAGTATAGTCGTAGGGACTAAAGAGCAGTACTTC
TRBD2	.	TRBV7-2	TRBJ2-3	CASTPRGSGKDTQYF	TGTGCCAGCACCCCCCGGGGAAGCGGGAAAGATACGCAGTATTTT
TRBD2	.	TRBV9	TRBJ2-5	CASSVGGGGTQYF	TGTGCCAGCAGCGTAGGTGGGGGGGGGACCCAGTACTTC
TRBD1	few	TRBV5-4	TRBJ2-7	CASSHQLGTGDYEQYF	TGCGCCAGCAGCCATCAGCTCGGGACAGGGGACTACGAGCAGTACTTC
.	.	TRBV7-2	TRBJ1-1	CASSAGRNTEAFF	TGTGCCAGCAGCGCGGGTAGGAACACTGAAGCTTTCTTT
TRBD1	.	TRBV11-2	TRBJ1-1	CASSLGNRGPSTEAFF	TGTGCCAGCAGCTTGGGCAACAGGGGGCCGAGTACTGAAGCTTTCTTT
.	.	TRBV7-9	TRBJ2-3	CASNHRDTDTQYF	TGTGCCAGCAACCACAGGGACACAGATACGCAGTATTTT
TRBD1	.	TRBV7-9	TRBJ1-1	CASSLGDKGAHREAFF	TGTGCCAGCAGCTTAGGGGACAAGGGGGCGCACCGTGAAGCTTTCTTT
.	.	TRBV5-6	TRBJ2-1	CASSWLLTSPIGEQFF	TGTGCCAGCAGCTGGCTGTTAACTAGCCCGATCGGCGAGCAGTTCTTC
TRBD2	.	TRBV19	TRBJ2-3	CASAGTSADTQYF	TGTGCCAGCGCCGGGACTAGCGCAGATACGCAGTATTTT
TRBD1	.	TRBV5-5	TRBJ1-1	CASSSGGHEAFF	TGTGCCAGCAGCTCAGGGGGCCATGAAGCTTTCTTT
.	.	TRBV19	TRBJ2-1	CASKKVPSYNEQFF	TGTGCCAGTAAAAAGGTCCCTAGTTACAATGAGCAGTTCTTC
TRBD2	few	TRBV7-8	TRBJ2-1	CASSLGLLAGVNNEQFF	TGTGCCAGCAGCTTAGGATTACTAGCGGGAGTAAACAATGAGCAGTTCTTC
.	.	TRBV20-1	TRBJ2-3	CSKTRGDTQYF	TGCAGCAAGACCCGGGGAGATACGCAGTATTTT
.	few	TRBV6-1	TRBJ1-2	CASSWGGSAGYTF	TGTGCCAGCAGTTGGGGGGGCTCTGCTGGCTACACCTTC
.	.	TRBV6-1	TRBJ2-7	CASSVTGAFDYEQYF	TGTGCCAGCAGTGTAACTGGGGCCTTCGACTACGAGCAGTACTTC
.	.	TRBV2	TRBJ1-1	CASSTAFNTEAFF	TGTGCCAGCAGTACAGCTTTTAACACTGAAGCTTTCTTT
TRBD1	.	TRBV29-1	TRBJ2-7	CSVEEGTPTGGEQYF	TGCAGCGTTGAAGAAGGGACCCCGACAGGGGGCGAGCAGTACTTC
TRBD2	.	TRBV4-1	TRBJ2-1	CASSQGSSGSGAYNEQFF	TGCGCCAGCAGCCAAGGTAGTAGCGGGAGTGGGGCCTACAATGAGCAGTTCTTC
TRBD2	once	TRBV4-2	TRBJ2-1	CASSQDGAGGPSEQFF	TGTGCCAGCAGCCAAGACGGGGCGGGAGGGCCCTCAGAGCAGTTCTTC
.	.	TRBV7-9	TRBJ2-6	CASSLAQGTGANVLTF	TGTGCCAGCAGCTTAGCCCAGGGGACTGGGGCCAACGTCCTGACTTTC
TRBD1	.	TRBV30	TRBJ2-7	CAWSSGGQGEQYF	TGTGCCTGGAGTTCCGGGGGACAGGGCGAGCAGTACTTC
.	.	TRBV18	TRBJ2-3	CASSAASVSDTQYF	TGTGCCAGCTCAGCTGCTAGCGTGTCAGATACGCAGTATTTT
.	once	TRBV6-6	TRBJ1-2	CASSYGQGAYGYTF	TGTGCCAGCAGTTACGGCCAGGGCGCCTATGGCTACACCTTC
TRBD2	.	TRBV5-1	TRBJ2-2	CASSLRTSGDGNTGELFF	TGCGCCAGCAGCTTGCGAACTAGCGGGGATGGGAACACCGGGGAGCTGTTTTTT
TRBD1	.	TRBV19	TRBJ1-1	CASSMGDRGNTEAFF	TGTGCCAGTAGTATGGGGGACAGGGGGAACACTGAAGCTTTCTTT
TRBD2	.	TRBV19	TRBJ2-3	CASSPLGRRGNTDTQYF	TGTGCCAGTAGTCCGCTTGGTAGGCGGGGGAACACAGATACGCAGTATTTT
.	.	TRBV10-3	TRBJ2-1	CAISAMVAENLNEQFF	TGTGCCATCAGTGCCATGGTAGCGGAGAATTTAAATGAGCAGTTCTTC
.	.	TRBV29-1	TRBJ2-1	CSAETSLKAYNEQFF	TGCAGCGCCGAGACTAGTCTAAAAGCTTACAATGAGCAGTTCTTC
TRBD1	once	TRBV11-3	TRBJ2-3	CASSARQGPDTQYF	TGTGCCAGCAGCGCCAGACAGGGTCCAGATACGCAGTATTTT